The rows below give T cell receptor beta chains drawn from one sample of a study of human T cells and chemical hapten exposure. One entry per CDR3 protein, called by TCRdb with MiXCR from the RACE reads. The table records around 380,000 distinct CDR3 sequences, 4.8% of them present only once. The input for sequencing was whole blood, taken in connection with sensitization to the hapten diphenylcyclopropenone (DPC). The receptors here all came from a woman aged 45-65 years with alopecia areata. Some clones in this sample may be carry-over from other donors' samples. The CDR3 runs from the conserved cysteine through the conserved F or W. D genes are given only for firm matches. For some rows the clone size is stated as once, few or many, or as a class when expanded; others skip it.

>many|TRBV2|TRBD2|TRBJ2-1
TGTGCCAGCAGTGAAGTGGCTAGCGGGGGGGCCCCGTTCTTC
CASSEVASGGAPFF
>-|TRBV29-1|TRBD2|TRBJ2-1
TGCTACTGGGGAGGGGATGAGCAGTTCTTC
CYWGGDEQFF
>many|TRBV29-1|TRBD2|TRBJ2-7
TGCAGCGTGGGGGGACTAGCGGGATACGAGCAGTACTTC
CSVGGLAGYEQYF
>many|TRBV3-1|-|TRBJ2-5
TGTGCCAGCAGCCAAGATCTAGGGGGACTCCAAGAGACCCAGTACTTC
CASSQDLGGLQETQYF
>many|TRBV12-3/TRBV12-4|-|TRBJ2-5
TGTGCCAGCACTCTAGGGACCCAAGAGACCCAGTACTTC
CASTLGTQETQYF
>few|TRBV5-1|TRBD2|TRBJ2-5
TGCGCCAGCAGCCTAGCCGGGACTAGCGGAATTGAGACCCAGTACTTC
CASSLAGTSGIETQYF
>many|TRBV6-2/TRBV6-3|-|TRBJ1-1
TGTGCCAGCAGTTACAACCGGGACTCTGAAGCTTTCTTT
CASSYNRDSEAFF
>-|TRBV27|-|TRBJ2-5
TGTGCCAGCAGTTCATCTACCCGAGGCGGGATAGGGAAGACCCAGTACTTC
CASSSSTRGGIGKTQYF
>few|TRBV4-3|-|TRBJ2-3
TGCGCCAGCAGCCAAGATTCGAGGGATACGCAGTATTTT
CASSQDSRDTQYF
>few|TRBV20-1|TRBD1|TRBJ1-4
TGCAGTGCTAGTCCCCAACAGGGGAATGAAAAACTGTTTTTT
CSASPQQGNEKLFF
>few|TRBV12-3/TRBV12-4|TRBD1|TRBJ2-3
TGTGCCAGCAGTAAACAGGGGGCTGGGGCAGATACGCAGTATTTT
CASSKQGAGADTQYF
>-|TRBV24-1|TRBD2|TRBJ2-3
TGTGCCACCAGTGACTGGCCCCAGCGGGAGCGAACGGGGACAGATACGCAGTATTTT
CATSDWPQRERTGTDTQYF
>few|TRBV20-1|-|TRBJ1-4
TGCAGTGCTAGAGATGGGACAACTAATGAAAAACTGTTTTTT
CSARDGTTNEKLFF
>few|TRBV20-1|-|TRBJ2-3
TGCAGTGCTAGAGATCTTTGGGGCCCTAGCACAGATACGCAGTATTTT
CSARDLWGPSTDTQYF
>many|TRBV7-8|TRBD1|TRBJ1-1
TGTGCCAGCAGCCCCTGGGACAGGGGGACAACTGAAGCTTTCTTT
CASSPWDRGTTEAFF
>few|TRBV20-1|TRBD1|TRBJ1-1
TGCAGTGCTAGGAGCAGAACAGGGGTAGGGAACACTGAAGCTTTCTTT
CSARSRTGVGNTEAFF
>many|TRBV12-3/TRBV12-4|-|TRBJ1-1
TGTGCCAGCAGCCCAACGGGGGGGCCGGCTGAAGCTTTCTTT
CASSPTGGPAEAFF
>many|TRBV20-1|-|TRBJ1-6
TGCAGTGCCGAAGGGGGGGAGTATTCACCCCTCCACTTT
CSAEGGEYSPLHF
>-|TRBV15|-|TRBJ1-5
TGTGCCACCAGCAGAGGGGATAGGAATCAGCCCCAGCATTTT
CATSRGDRNQPQHF
>many|TRBV19|-|TRBJ2-1
TGTGCCAGTAGTAGGGCGGGCGGTAGTTACAATGAGCAGTTCTTC
CASSRAGGSYNEQFF
>many|TRBV6-6|-|TRBJ2-7
TGTGCCAGCAGGGGCAGGGAAGTGAGTGAGCAGTACTTC
CASRGREVSEQYF
>many|TRBV5-6|-|TRBJ2-2
TGTGCCAGCAGTTACAGGGCCCTCGCGAACACCGGGGAGCTGTTTTTT
CASSYRALANTGELFF